This passage covers 18 T cell receptor beta chains from one sample sequenced in a study of CD8 T cells in ankylosing spondylitis listed by TCRdb under 2017. Library prep was done by 5' RACE. Sequencing used an Illumina HiSeq 2500. TCRdb itself trimmed the public reads at Q25 with fastp, ran MiXCR and retained productive beta chains. Here each entry gathers all rows of one CDR3 protein and keeps the most common genes and DNA. The sample has 380,000 or so distinct CDR3 sequences on record, roughly 20% of them singletons. Around 13% of the sample rests with the top ten. Specimen: blood, either unsorted or a sorted T cell fraction (not recorded which). Receptors originate from a male donor with ankylosing spondylitis or in good health (not recorded which).

The J gene is TRBJ2-7, the V gene TRBV4-1; 7 nucleotides match TRBD1. CDR3 length: 17 residues. With V trimmed by 4 bases and J by 5 bases, 17 bases remained unmatched. Germline V gene data show CDR1 as MGHRA and CDR2 as YSYEKL. CDR3 region: CASSLETGYAGSDEQYF. The CDR3 DNA sequence: TGCGCCAGCAGCCTCGAGACAGGGTACGCTGGTTCCGACGAGCAGTACTTC.

V is TRBV27 and J is TRBJ2-3, with D tentatively TRBD2 (6 bases). The germline V and J ends were trimmed by 0 bases and 4 bases, with 11 bases remaining between them. Germline V gene data show CDR1 as MNHEY and CDR2 as SMNVEV (reference sequence). The CDR3 sequence is 15 residues long. In nucleotides, the CDR3 is TGTGCCAGCAGTTTATCGGGGACTCATTCAGATACGCAGTATTTT. Translation: CASSLSGTHSDTQYF.

The chain employs TRBV6-4 and TRBJ2-3; 8 bases are a match to TRBD2. Germline CDR1 MRHNA, CDR2 SNTAGT. Trimming removed 2 bases from V and 6 bases from J; junction bases left unmatched: 4. The CDR3 is 14 residues long. This CDR3 reads CASSDGSGKDTQYF. The CDR3 coding sequence is TGTGCCAGCAGTGACGGTAGCGGGAAGGATACGCAGTATTTT.

The chain uses TRBV5-1 and TRBJ2-2; D is unresolved. Trimming cost V 2 bases and J 0 bases, with 8 bases left between them. The CDR3 covers 15 residues. The germline gives CDR1 SGHRS, CDR2 YFSETQ. As DNA, the CDR3 is TGCGCCAGCAGCTTAGGCAGGCCGAACACCGGGGAGCTGTTTTTT. Translating gives CASSLGRPNTGELFF.

The chain has TRBV5-1 and TRBJ1-1, with 8 nucleotides matching TRBD1. Trimming at V came to 4 bases and at J to 6 bases, leaving 8 bases not matched to a gene. The CDR3 is 14 residues long. The germline V gene encodes CDR1 SGHRS and CDR2 YFSETQ. The CDR3 region has the DNA TGCGCCAGCAGCACGGACAGGGAAGGCGCTGAAGCTTTCTTT. It encodes CASSTDREGAEAFF.

This clonotype has only a few counts. CDR3 nucleotides: TGTGCCAGCGGATTCGTTCACTACGAGCAGTACTTC. Translated: CASGFVHYEQYF. The genes are TRBV2 and TRBJ2-7; D remains ambiguous. Trimming pared 8 bases from V and 3 bases from J, leaving 11 bases between. The CDR3 sequence is 12 residues long. Germline values: CDR1 SNHLY, CDR2 FYNNEI.

This clonotype was found a few times. The chain recombines TRBV5-6 with TRBJ1-5; D ambiguous. The germline gives CDR1 SGHDT, CDR2 YYEEEE. The CDR3 sequence is 14 residues long. V shed 3 bases and J shed 0 bases, with 7 bases lying between them. DNA for the CDR3: TGTGCCAGCAGCTCCACGGATAGCAATCAGCCCCAGCATTTT. Its translation is CASSSTDSNQPQHF.

This clonotype came up a few times. This rearrangement joins TRBV7-2 to TRBJ2-7; D might be TRBD1 or TRBD2, each matching 5 bases. The CDR3 sequence is 15 residues long. Germline V gene sequence: CDR1 SGHTA, CDR2 FQGNSA. V gave up 5 bases and J gave up 0 bases, with 14 bases separating them. This chain's CDR3 is CASSPSWGSSYEQYF. CDR3 bases: TGTGCCAGCAGCCCTAGCTGGGGGTCCTCCTACGAGCAGTACTTC.

The chain joins TRBV7-2 to TRBJ2-7; 9 bases are shared with TRBD2. The CDR3 has 15 residues. Per the germline V gene, CDR1 is SGHTA and CDR2 is FQGNSA. Trimming removed 3 bases from V and 3 bases from J; junction bases left unmatched: 6. CDR3 DNA sequence: TGTGCCAGCAGCTTTGATCTAGCGGGGCGCTACGAGCAGTACTTC. Its translation: CASSFDLAGRYEQYF.

CDR3 sequence: CAWSSGSTDTQYF. Here the CDR3 DNA reads TGTGCCTGGTCTAGCGGGAGCACAGATACGCAGTATTTT. The chain is built from TRBV30 and TRBJ2-3; TRBD2 matches 8 bases. CDR3 length: 13 residues. Germline lookup yields CDR1 GTSNPN and CDR2 SVGIG (reference sequence). V lost 5 bases, J lost 0 bases, and 1 base stayed unmatched. Full variable domain (rest looked up from reference TRBV30 and TRBJ2-3): SQTIHQWPATLVQPVGSPLSLECTVEGTSNPNLYWYRQAAGRGLQLLFYSVGIGQISSEVPQNLSASRPQDRQFILSSKKLLLSDSGFYLCAWSSGSTDTQYFGPGTRLTVL.

This clonotype appeared a few times. The J gene is TRBJ1-5, the V gene TRBV5-5; TRBD1 agrees at 11 bases. Unmatched junction bases numbered 9, after V lost 1 base and J lost 3 bases. The CDR3 is 18 residues long. CDR1 and CDR2 (germline): SGHKS, YYEKEE (reference sequence). CDR3 in DNA: TGTGCCAGCAGCTTGATCCTGGGACAGGGGGGACTCAATCAGCCCCAGCATTTT. Its protein is CASSLILGQGGLNQPQHF.

This clonotype was seen only a few times. The genes are TRBV30 and TRBJ2-7, with a tentative D call TRBD2 (5 bases). This CDR3 has 12 amino acids. The germline V and J ends were trimmed by 1 base and 6 bases, with 10 bases remaining between them. The germline gives CDR1 GTSNPN, CDR2 SVGIG (reference sequence). The CDR3 DNA sequence: TGTGCCTGGAGTGGAGGGAGTGGCGAGCAGTACTTC. Translating gives CAWSGGSGEQYF. Full variable domain (outside the CDR3, taken from reference TRBV30 and TRBJ2-7): SQTIHQWPATLVQPVGSPLSLECTVEGTSNPNLYWYRQAAGRGLQLLFYSVGIGQISSEVPQNLSASRPQDRQFILSSKKLLLSDSGFYLCAWSGGSGEQYFGPGTRLTVT.

The CDR3 nucleotides read TGTGCCACCAGCAGATCACTAGCCCTCTCCTACAATGAGCAGTTCTTC. Amino acids: CATSRSLALSYNEQFF. The chain employs TRBV15 and TRBJ2-1; a possible D gene is TRBD2 (6 bases). The CDR3 spans 16 residues. Trimming took off 2 bases at V and 0 bases at J, with 11 bases between the two ends. The germline gives CDR1 LNHNV, CDR2 YYDKDF (reference sequence). The full variable domain, its missing parts supplied by reference TRBV15 and TRBJ2-1, is DAMVIQNPRYQVTQFGKPVTLSCSQTLNHNVMYWYQQKSSQAPKLLFHYYDKDFNNEADTPDNFQSRRPNTSFCFLDIRSPGLGDTAMYLCATSRSLALSYNEQFFGPGTRLTVL.

The chain has TRBV7-9 and TRBJ2-7; 11 bases fit TRBD1. Per germline, CDR1 SEHNR and CDR2 FQNEAQ (reference sequence). The CDR3 has 15 residues. The ends lost 1 base at V and 5 bases at J; junction bases unmatched: 4. CDR3 protein: CASSLEGQGAHEQYF. In DNA, the CDR3 is TGTGCCAGCAGCTTAGAAGGACAGGGGGCTCACGAGCAGTACTTC.

The V call is TRBV20-1, the J call TRBJ2-7, with a tentative D call TRBD1 (6 bases). V dropped 0 bases and J dropped 0 bases, with 15 bases sitting between them. Per the germline V gene, CDR1 is DFQATT and CDR2 is SNEGSKA (reference sequence). The CDR3 covers 16 residues. The CDR3 nucleotides are TGCAGTGCTAGAGATAACAGGGTAGACCGCTCCTACGAGCAGTACTTC. It codes for CSARDNRVDRSYEQYF.

In its sample, this clonotype was seen a few times. The chain carries TRBV3-1 and TRBJ2-3; a weak D match, TRBD1 (5 bases). Germline assignment: CDR1 LGHDT and CDR2 YNNKEL (reference sequence). V dropped 1 base and J dropped 3 bases, with 5 bases sitting between them. This CDR3 region has 13 residues. The CDR3: CASSQGQTDTQYF. CDR3 sequence (DNA): TGTGCCAGCAGCCAAGGACAGACAGATACGCAGTATTTT.

The table lists this clonotype with a few counts. The genes are TRBV29-1 and TRBJ2-7, with D perhaps TRBD1 (6 bases). The CDR3 contains 12 residues. V was cut by 5 bases and J by 8 bases, with 16 bases left in between. Germline CDR1 is SQVTM and CDR2 is ANQGSEA. CDR3 in DNA: TGCAGCGTTCTCCTAGCCCAGGGGCAGCAGTACTTC. Protein: CSVLLAQGQQYF.

The chain carries TRBV9 and TRBJ2-1, with 8 nucleotides matching TRBD1. There are 15 residues in the CDR3. Trimming removed 4 bases from V and 4 bases from J; junction bases left unmatched: 7. The germline CDR1 and CDR2 sequences are SGDLS and YYNGEE. CDR3 region: CASSPSTGVYNEQFF. The CDR3 DNA sequence: TGTGCCAGCAGCCCTTCGACAGGGGTATACAATGAGCAGTTCTTC.